One sample yielded the 2 T cell receptor beta chains listed below, sequenced in a study of T cell changes during pregnancy in multiple sclerosis. TCRdb's table, derived via immunoSEQ multiplex PCR, lists solely in-frame clones and lacks some. The table lists nearly 25,000 clones, 70% to 90% of them singletons. This specimen consisted of CD4+ T cells from peripheral blood mononuclear cells, obtained in the first trimester of pregnancy. All receptors come from a female donor in good health, enrolled as a control in a pregnancy study.

The rearrangement uses TRBV29-1 and TRBJ2-5; TRBD1 is a possible D gene (6 bases). Germline CDR1 is SQVTM and CDR2 is ANQGSEA. This CDR3 contains 14 residues. Trimming took 4 bases from V and 2 from J, leaving 14 bases between them. The CDR3 DNA is TGCAGCGTTGGGCGACAGGCCCATCAAGAGACCCAGTACTTC. As protein: CSVGRQAHQETQYF. Combining the CDR3 with reference TRBV29-1 and TRBJ2-5 gives the whole variable domain SAVISQKPSRDICQRGTSLTIQCQVDSQVTMMFWYRQQPGQSLTLIATANQGSEATYESGFVIDKFPISRPNLTFSTLTVSNMSPEDSSIYLCSVGRQAHQETQYFGPGTRLLVL.

This chain uses TRBV5-1 with TRBJ2-2, with 10 bases matching TRBD1. The J segment lost 1 base and the V segment lost 5 bases, leaving 5 bases of the junction unmatched. From germline, CDR1 is SGHRS and CDR2 YFSETQ. This CDR3 contains 16 residues. This CDR3 reads CASRPGTGVNTGELFF. CDR3 bases: TGCGCCAGCAGACCCGGGACAGGGGTGAACACCGGGGAGCTGTTTTTT.